The clone carrying this T cell receptor (beta chain) has at least ten counts. TCRdb called the reads again in MiXCR, with one record for every CDR3 protein. The table lists more than 85,000 distinct CDR3 sequences, around 22% of them singletons. The data derive from a study of T cell repertoires in cytomegalovirus infection. Germline loops: CDR1 MNHEY, CDR2 SMNVEV (reference sequence). There are 17 residues in the CDR3. The ends were cut back, 2 bases at V and 2 bases at J, with 18 bases in the middle. Sequencing was carried out using CD8+ T cells from PBMCs. The chain couples TRBV27 to TRBJ1-1, with D possibly being TRBD1 (6 bases). This clonotype was obtained from a human donor in good health (CMV status not recorded). Some clones in this sample may be carry-over from other donors' samples. The CDR3 sequence is CASSLGSAAGDNTEAFF. The CDR3 DNA reads TGTGCCAGCAGTTTAGGATCCGCGGCAGGGGATAACACTGAAGCTTTCTTT.